What follows are 26 T cell receptor beta chains derived from one specimen sequenced in a study of response to subunit inactivated influenza vaccine. TCRdb fed the RT-PCR reads into MiXCR, producing one record per CDR3 protein. The table lists about 180,000 distinct CDR3 sequences, roughly a tenth of them singletons. This sample comprised CD8+ T cells sorted from PBMCs, obtained less than 30 months after vaccination. The receptors here all came from a man between 50 and 69 years old who received an inactivated influenza vaccine.

The chain is built from TRBV6-1 and TRBJ1-1; 7 positions match TRBD1. The CDR3 extends over 16 amino acids. Trimming at V came to 2 bases and at J to 5 bases, leaving 11 bases not matched to a gene. Per the germline V gene, CDR1 is MNHNS and CDR2 is SASEGT. This CDR3 reads CASSENIQGKRTEAFF. Here the CDR3 DNA reads TGTGCCAGCAGTGAAAACATACAGGGGAAGAGGACTGAAGCTTTCTTT.

This clonotype was observed a few times. The chain recombines TRBV6-1 with TRBJ2-7; D might be TRBD1 or TRBD2, each matching 5 bases. This CDR3 has 13 amino acids. From germline, CDR1 is MNHNS and CDR2 SASEGT. V was trimmed by 6 bases and J by 4 bases, leaving 13 bases between them. CDR3 residues: CASSGDGLYEQYF. The CDR3 DNA reads as TGTGCCAGCAGCGGGGACGGGTTGTACGAGCAGTACTTC.

The chain has TRBV11-1 and TRBJ2-1; D gene unclear. The CDR3 consists of 19 residues. Germline-derived CDR1 and CDR2 are SGHAT and FQDESV (reference sequence). V lost 2 bases and J 7 bases, leaving 27 bases between the germline ends. The CDR3 region has the DNA TGTGCCAGCAGCTTACAGCCCCCCCTCGACGCAAAGAAAGTAAATGAGCAGTTCTTC. Translated: CASSLQPPLDAKKVNEQFF.

This clonotype was detected only a few times. The chain recombines TRBV2 with TRBJ2-7; D tentatively fits TRBD1 or TRBD2 (6 bases each). V was pared by 4 bases and J by 7 bases, with 14 bases between. The CDR3 is 13 residues long. Germline CDR1 reads SNHLY; CDR2 reads FYNNEI. The DNA of the CDR3 is TGTGCCAGCAGTGGAGGGGGGATCGGGGAGCAGTACTTC. Translation: CASSGGGIGEQYF.

The chain carries TRBV7-2 and TRBJ1-3, with D possibly matching TRBD1 (5 bases). Germline values: CDR1 SGHTA, CDR2 FQGNSA. This CDR3 spans 12 amino acids. V lost 7 bases, J lost 4 bases, and 8 bases lay in between. CDR3 loop: CASTGLGNTIYF. In DNA, the CDR3 is TGTGCCAGCACGGGACTGGGAAACACCATATATTTT.

This clonotype has a handful of counts. The chain is built from TRBV4-3 and TRBJ2-5, with 11 bases aligning to TRBD2. There are 17 residues in the CDR3. J gave up 2 bases and V 0 bases, and 5 bases lay outside the gene matches. Germline CDR1 LGHNA, CDR2 YSLEER. CDR3 nucleotide sequence: TGCGCCAGCAGCCAAGATACTAGCGGGAGAGTGCAAGAGACCCAGTACTTC. Its translation: CASSQDTSGRVQETQYF.

The V and J genes are TRBV9 and TRBJ2-7, with a possible D match to TRBD1 (6 bases). The CDR3 contains 13 residues. Germline-derived CDR1 and CDR2 are SGDLS and YYNGEE. Trimming took 3 bases from V and 5 from J, leaving 12 bases between them. The CDR3 sequence is CASSAPDSDEQYF. In nucleotides, the CDR3 is TGTGCCAGCAGCGCCCCGGACAGCGACGAGCAGTACTTC.

The chain couples TRBV6-5 to TRBJ2-3; 9 nucleotides align to TRBD2. With V trimmed by 3 bases and J by 5 bases, 6 bases remained unmatched. The CDR3 is made up of 15 amino acids. Germline CDR1 is MNHEY and CDR2 is SVGAGI. CDR3 bases: TGTGCCAGCAGTTATCTAGCGGGATATCAAGATACGCAGTATTTT. Amino acid sequence: CASSYLAGYQDTQYF.

V is TRBV15 and J is TRBJ2-5; TRBD1 agrees at 9 bases. Trimming removed 3 bases from V and 4 bases from J; junction bases left unmatched: 3. The V gene's germline CDR1 is LNHNV and CDR2 YYDKDF (reference sequence). The CDR3 is 14 residues long. The CDR3 spells CATSSAQGAETQYF. The CDR3 coding sequence is TGTGCCACCAGCAGCGCACAGGGGGCAGAGACCCAGTACTTC.

This clonotype has a handful of counts. The chain uses TRBV6-2 or TRBV6-3 and TRBJ1-1, with TRBD1 as a possible D gene (6 bases). Trimming took 2 bases from V and 6 from J, leaving 13 bases between them. The CDR3 is made up of 14 amino acids. From germline, CDR1 is MNHEY and CDR2 SVGEGT. CDR3 sequence reads: CASSYHPQGSEAFF. The DNA for the CDR3 is TGTGCCAGCAGTTACCACCCACAGGGCTCTGAAGCTTTCTTT.

In this sample, this clonotype turned up many times. The V gene is TRBV11-2, the J gene TRBJ2-7, with D perhaps matching TRBD1 (5 bases). Germline CDR1 reads SGHAT; CDR2 reads FQNNGV. The V end lost 0 bases, the J end lost 2 bases, and 11 bases lay between the germline ends. The CDR3 spans 15 residues. The CDR3 region has the DNA TGTGCCAGCAGCTTAGATTGGTCAGGGACCTACGAGCAGTACTTC. Translation: CASSLDWSGTYEQYF.

The chain links TRBV4-3 to TRBJ2-2; D is undetermined. The CDR3 sequence is 16 residues long. The germline CDR1 and CDR2 sequences are LGHNA and YSLEER. V dropped 0 bases and J dropped 1 base, with 9 bases sitting between them. Here the CDR3 reads CASSQDRYLNTGELFF. DNA for the CDR3: TGCGCCAGCAGCCAAGATCGCTATTTGAACACCGGGGAGCTGTTTTTT.

V usage is TRBV7-9 and J usage is TRBJ2-7, with 7 positions matching TRBD1. V dropped 1 base and J dropped 0; count of bases not matched to a gene: 6. CDR1 is SEHNR and CDR2 is FQNEAQ in the germline V gene (reference sequence). The CDR3 extends over 16 amino acids. The DNA for the CDR3 is TGTGCCAGCAGCTTAGGAGGGACAGCGAGCTCCTACGAGCAGTACTTC. Translated: CASSLGGTASSYEQYF.

The chain is built from TRBV6-5 and TRBJ2-2, with 13 bases aligning to TRBD2. Unmatched junction bases numbered 4, after V lost 4 bases and J lost 5 bases. This CDR3 has 16 amino acids. Germline V gene lookup returns CDR1 MNHEY and CDR2 SVGAGI. The DNA of the CDR3 is TGTGCCAGCAGTTTGGGACTAGCGGGGTATACCGGGGAGCTGTTTTTT. It translates to CASSLGLAGYTGELFF.

The chain employs TRBV27 and TRBJ2-1; 10 bases map to TRBD2. The V segment lost 0 bases and the J segment 5 bases; nucleotides outside the gene matches: 1. Germline V gene data show CDR1 as MNHEY and CDR2 as SMNVEV (reference sequence). The CDR3 covers 15 residues. CDR3 region: CASSLSSGGNNEQFF. The CDR3 coding sequence is TGTGCCAGCAGTTTATCTAGCGGGGGGAACAATGAGCAGTTCTTC.

This clonotype was seen ten or more times. This rearrangement joins TRBV7-9 to TRBJ1-1; D unclear. This CDR3 contains 12 residues. Trimming shortened V by 5 bases and J by 6 bases, and 10 bases separated the two germline ends. Germline V lookup: CDR1 SEHNR, CDR2 FQNEAQ (reference sequence). The CDR3 protein is CASSPRSPEAFF. The CDR3 bases are TGTGCCAGCAGCCCCCGGTCACCTGAAGCTTTCTTT.

This clonotype was observed at least ten times. The genes are TRBV4-3 and TRBJ2-7, with a possible D match to TRBD2 (5 bases). Germline V gene data show CDR1 as LGHNA and CDR2 as YSLEER. This CDR3 comprises 14 residues. Trimming removed 0 bases from V and 4 bases from J, with 10 bases in between. The CDR3 protein is CASSQDQDSYEQYF. DNA of the CDR3: TGCGCCAGCAGCCAAGATCAGGACTCATACGAGCAGTACTTC.

Only a few counts were recorded for this clonotype. The chain couples TRBV7-9 to TRBJ2-7; a weak D match, TRBD1 (6 bases). This CDR3 contains 15 residues. The germline V gene has CDR1 SEHNR and CDR2 FQNEAQ (reference sequence). V gave up 3 bases and J gave up 5 bases, with 17 bases separating them. The CDR3: CASSFGRKTGNEQYF. As DNA, the CDR3 is TGTGCCAGCAGCTTCGGTCGGAAGACAGGCAACGAGCAGTACTTC.

V usage is TRBV29-1 and J usage is TRBJ1-2, with D possibly TRBD1 on 6 matching bases. CDR1 and CDR2 (germline): SQVTM, ANQGSEA. V was cut by 3 bases and J by 4 bases, with 15 bases left in between. The CDR3 spans 14 residues. In DNA form, the CDR3 reads TGCAGCGTTGATAGGGGGGGCAGGGGCTATGGCTACACCTTC. Its protein is CSVDRGGRGYGYTF. Complete variable domain (other parts from reference TRBV29-1 and TRBJ1-2): SAVISQKPSRDICQRGTSLTIQCQVDSQVTMMFWYRQQPGQSLTLIATANQGSEATYESGFVIDKFPISRPNLTFSTLTVSNMSPEDSSIYLCSVDRGGRGYGYTFGSGTRLTVV.

The rearrangement links TRBV7-2 to TRBJ2-1; a possible D gene is TRBD2 (5 bases). Trimming removed 5 bases at V and 5 bases at J, with 19 bases between. The CDR3 is 16 residues long. Germline-derived CDR1 and CDR2 are SGHTA and FQGNSA. In DNA, the CDR3 is TGTGCCAGCAGCGCGGGCTGGGCCCCGGCCCACAATGAGCAGTTCTTC. This gives the protein CASSAGWAPAHNEQFF.

This clonotype has at least ten counts. V usage is TRBV10-3 and J usage is TRBJ2-2, with no clear D. In germline, CDR1 is ENHRY, CDR2 SYGVKD. This CDR3 has 14 amino acids. The V end lost 8 bases, the J end lost 0 bases, and 10 bases lay between the germline ends. The CDR3 DNA reads as TGTGCCATCGGCGAAGTACCGAACACCGGGGAGCTGTTTTTT. Protein sequence: CAIGEVPNTGELFF.

The V gene is TRBV5-6, the J gene TRBJ2-7; D is unresolved. V was clipped by 0 bases and J by 7 bases, with 8 bases between them. The CDR3 has 12 residues. The germline V gene has CDR1 SGHDT and CDR2 YYEEEE. The CDR3 loop reads CASSLGKREQYF. The CDR3 DNA follows: TGTGCCAGCAGCTTGGGCAAGAGAGAGCAGTACTTC.

This clonotype was seen only a few times. The gene calls are TRBV6-2 or TRBV6-3 and TRBJ2-1; D gene ambiguous. Looked up from germline, CDR1 is MNHEY and CDR2 is SVGEGT. CDR3 length equals 12 residues. V was shortened by 1 base and J by 8 bases, with 6 bases between the two germline ends. The CDR3 region is CASSYLPYEQFF. CDR3 bases: TGTGCCAGCAGTTACTTGCCCTATGAGCAGTTCTTC.

V gene TRBV27 combines with J gene TRBJ2-7; TRBD1 or TRBD2 may be the D gene (5 bases each). Germline values: CDR1 MNHEY, CDR2 SMNVEV (reference sequence). This CDR3 is built from 13 residues. The V gene lost 5 bases and the J gene lost 5 bases, with 13 bases spanning the gap. The CDR3 region is CASSLYRDDEQYF. The CDR3 nucleotides are TGTGCCAGCAGTCTGTACCGGGACGACGAGCAGTACTTC.

The table lists this clonotype with many counts. The V and J genes are TRBV15 and TRBJ2-2; 7 positions agree with TRBD1. Losses at the gene ends were 3 bases for V and 0 bases for J; bases not matched to a gene: 1. Germline V CDR1 and CDR2: LNHNV, YYDKDF (reference sequence). This CDR3 is built from 15 residues. For the CDR3, the DNA is TGTGCCACCAGCAGTGGGACAGCGAACACCGGGGAGCTGTTTTTT. Translating it yields CATSSGTANTGELFF. Filled out from reference TRBV15 and TRBJ2-2, the complete variable domain reads DAMVIQNPRYQVTQFGKPVTLSCSQTLNHNVMYWYQQKSSQAPKLLFHYYDKDFNNEADTPDNFQSRRPNTSFCFLDIRSPGLGDTAMYLCATSSGTANTGELFFGEGSRLTVL.

This clonotype was counted a few times. The chain recombines TRBV28 with TRBJ1-1; no definite D call. Trimming pared 3 bases from V and 4 bases from J, leaving 3 bases between. Germline V CDR1 and CDR2: MDHEN, SYDVKM. The CDR3 contains 11 residues. The CDR3 DNA follows: TGTGCCAGCAGTTTTGCCACTGAAGCTTTCTTT. This gives the protein CASSFATEAFF.